Listed below are T cell receptor beta chains from one sample, sequenced in a study of cytomegalovirus exposure and HLA in healthy donors. Clones were sequenced by immunoSEQ multiplex PCR, and TCRdb holds only the in-frame ones, with some missing. Of around 140,000 clones listed, around 77% were seen once; the top ten hold 0.75% to 0.95%. The sequenced sample was PBMCs. The receptors originated from a woman in her fifties or sixties in good health and CMV-seronegative. Both conserved end residues are trimmed from each CDR3. D genes are given only for firm matches.

cdr3_length,v_call,d_call,cdr3_aa
15,TRBV7-8,NA,ASSLALSAGMQETQY
14,TRBV27,TRBD2,ASSSLTSGGGNEQF
11,TRBV29-1,TRBD1,SVDRQGHTEAF
12,TRBV19,TRBD1,ASRTGGSKNIQY
13,TRBV11-2,TRBD1,ASSRRTGGNSPLH
14,TRBV30,TRBD1,AWARDSYYSNYGYT
11,TRBV28,NA,ASNFNANYGYT
12,TRBV11-2,TRBD2,ASSNSGAYYEQY
10,TRBV29-1,NA,SARTVSYEQY
13,TRBV7-9,NA,SSSNGSRGNEKLF
12,TRBV4-1,TRBD2,ASSRTSGAAEQF
14,TRBV30,TRBD1,AWSVSRDRGRNTQY
11,TRBV19,NA,ASGRGVPQPQH
12,TRBV7-2,TRBD1,ASSPGTGGYGYT
15,TRBV5-1,NA,ASSAQGQSGQGNTIY
12,TRBV6-1,NA,ASSPGDTYNEQF
13,TRBV28,NA,ASSLGFSESYEQY
11,TRBV6-1,TRBD1,ASSPGGGTEAF
15,TRBV11-1,TRBD1,ASSFPGQPRGEETQY
13,TRBV6-4,NA,ASSALVGSGYGYT
12,TRBV5-1,TRBD1,ASSFGDRNYEQY
12,TRBV9,TRBD2,ASSGGTSEDTQY
14,TRBV6-4,NA,ASIITGQSSGNTIY
13,TRBV5-8,NA,ASSLGQGYNQPQH
13,TRBV6-5,NA,ASSAYLAGSYEQY
13,TRBV2,NA,ASSELGGQAQPQH
13,TRBV7-3,TRBD2,ASSLSGGATGELF
14,TRBV28,NA,ASSSPNTGGNQPQH
13,TRBV7-9,NA,ASSHDRISSYEQY
14,TRBV5-4,NA,ASSVGQLATNEKLF
11,TRBV6-6,NA,ASTEVHTGELF
10,TRBV5-4,NA,ASSFITGELF
11,TRBV19,NA,AGRDTYNYGYT
9,TRBV20-1,NA,SAPARQGQF
9,TRBV5-6,NA,ASSFQGGYT
14,TRBV2,TRBD1,ASSLLTGTGGLIAF
11,TRBV5-1,NA,ASSSLLTDTQY
10,TRBV5-5,TRBD1,ASSATGHGQY
14,TRBV29-1,TRBD2,SVEETSGRGRDTQY
16,TRBV18,TRBD1,ASSPGQGSFATNEKLF